Below are 31 T cell receptor beta chains sequenced from a single sample in a study of cytomegalovirus exposure and HLA in healthy donors. PCR was performed using 60 Vbeta and 13 Jbeta primers. Assay: immunoSEQ multiplex PCR; the TCRdb copy retains only in-frame clones and omits some. In the table there are 100,000 to 150,000 clones, approximately 80% of which are singletons. What was sequenced was PBMCs. These receptors were obtained from a female donor in good health and CMV-seropositive.

The chain links TRBV19 to TRBJ2-5, with 16 bases that match TRBD2. CDR3 length: 17 amino acids. The V segment lost 9 bases and the J segment 4 bases; nucleotides outside the gene matches: 11. Germline lookup yields CDR1 LNHDA and CDR2 SQIVND (reference sequence). CDR3 protein: CASGPGLAGGRGETQYF. The CDR3 region has the DNA TGTGCCAGCGGCCCGGGACTAGCGGGGGGGCGGGGAGAGACCCAGTACTTC.

The J gene is TRBJ2-2, the V gene TRBV18; possibly TRBD1 for D (6 bases). CDR3 length: 14 amino acids. Trimming took 10 bases from V and 2 from J, leaving 14 bases between them. Germline V lookup: CDR1 KGHSH, CDR2 LQKENI. CDR3 in DNA: TGTGCCACCGCTGGACAGAGCAACACCGGGGAGCTGTTTTTT. Its protein is CATAGQSNTGELFF. Full variable domain (missing parts from reference TRBV18 and TRBJ2-2): NAGVMQNPRHLVRRRGQEARLRCSPMKGHSHVYWYRQLPEEGLKFMVYLQKENIIDESGMPKERFSAEFPKEGPSILRIQQVVRGDSAAYFCATAGQSNTGELFFGEGSRLTVL.

The V call is TRBV6-1, the J call TRBJ2-3; D is perhaps TRBD1 (5 bases). V was pared by 4 bases and J by 3 bases, with 17 bases between. The CDR3 contains 16 residues. Germline CDR1 and CDR2: MNHNS and SASEGT. The CDR3, as DNA: TGTGCCAGCAGTGCAAAAGGGGCGAGAGGAACAGATACGCAGTATTTT. Encoded protein: CASSAKGARGTDTQYF.

The genes are TRBV18 and TRBJ2-7; 8 bases are shared with TRBD2. The ends lost 2 bases at V and 5 bases at J; junction bases unmatched: 5. The germline CDR1 and CDR2 sequences are KGHSH and LQKENI. The CDR3 contains 14 residues. CDR3 coding DNA: TGTGCCAGCTCACCAGGGTTCGGGGGGGACGAGCAGTACTTC. Protein: CASSPGFGGDEQYF.

The rearrangement links TRBV6-5 to TRBJ2-7; D is possibly TRBD1 (6 bases). With 4 bases removed from V and 1 base from J, the gap between germline ends came to 11 bases. The CDR3 is 14 residues long. Germline assignment: CDR1 MNHEY and CDR2 SVGAGI. CDR3 loop: CASSSYQGSYEQYF. DNA of the CDR3: TGTGCCAGCAGTTCTTACCAGGGGTCCTACGAGCAGTACTTC.

This clone has more than one count but fewer than ten. The gene calls are TRBV5-5 and TRBJ1-1; 7 bases map to TRBD1. CDR3 length: 12 residues. The germline CDR1 and CDR2 sequences are SGHKS and YYEKEE (reference sequence). The J segment lost 8 bases and the V segment lost 4 bases, leaving 5 bases of the junction unmatched. The CDR3 sequence is CASSLTGLEAFF. In DNA form, the CDR3 reads TGTGCCAGCAGCCTGACAGGGCTCGAAGCTTTCTTT.

V and J are TRBV9 and TRBJ2-1; 9 positions match TRBD1. Per the germline V gene, CDR1 is SGDLS and CDR2 is YYNGEE. This CDR3 is 13 amino acids long. V shed 3 bases and J 8 bases; nucleotides not matched to a gene: 3. As DNA, the CDR3 is TGTGCCAGCAGCGCTTGGGACAGGGATGAGCAGTTCTTC. Translating gives CASSAWDRDEQFF.

This clone was seen only a few times. This chain uses TRBV5-1 with TRBJ1-1; 8 bases fit TRBD1. The CDR3 consists of 13 residues. V shed 0 bases, J shed 10 bases, and the junction held 5 bases outside the gene matches. Germline values: CDR1 SGHRS, CDR2 YFSETQ. CDR3 residues: CASSLEGGTGAFF. The CDR3 DNA follows: TGCGCCAGCAGCTTGGAGGGGGGGACAGGAGCTTTCTTT.

The rearrangement joins TRBV7-9 to TRBJ2-7; TRBD1 agrees at 7 bases. The CDR3 covers 15 residues. Germline trimming cut 3 bases from V and 1 base from J; bases unmatched to any gene: 6. Germline V gene sequence: CDR1 SEHNR, CDR2 FQNEAQ (reference sequence). The CDR3, as DNA: TGTGCCAGCAGCTTGGTGGGGGACAGTTCCTACGAGCAGTACTTC. Protein sequence: CASSLVGDSSYEQYF.

The CDR3 region is CASSSEQVFNYGYTF. In DNA, the CDR3 is TGTGCCAGCTCATCCGAGCAGGTTTTTAACTATGGCTACACCTTC. The chain has TRBV18 and TRBJ1-2; D not resolved. Germline CDR1 KGHSH, CDR2 LQKENI. V shed 5 bases and J shed 1 base, with 14 bases lying between them. This CDR3 has 15 residues.

The chain is built from TRBV7-9 and TRBJ2-2; possible D gene TRBD1, 5 bases. The CDR3 covers 13 residues. Per germline, CDR1 SEHNR and CDR2 FQNEAQ (reference sequence). V lost 6 bases to trimming and J lost 4 bases, with 9 bases between them. Here the CDR3 DNA reads TGTGCCAGCAGGACAGTAAGCACCGGGGAGCTGTTTTTT. Translating gives CASRTVSTGELFF.

V usage is TRBV7-9 and J usage is TRBJ2-2, with TRBD2 as a possible D gene (6 bases). Per germline, CDR1 SEHNR and CDR2 FQNEAQ (reference sequence). The CDR3 length is 16 residues. V was cut by 3 bases and J by 0 bases, with 11 bases left in between. In DNA, the CDR3 is TGTGCCAGCAGCTTCGGAGGGAACTCGAACACCGGGGAGCTGTTTTTT. This gives the protein CASSFGGNSNTGELFF.

The chain is built from TRBV6-5 and TRBJ1-1, with D tentatively TRBD1 (5 bases). The V end lost 0 bases, the J end lost 4 bases, and 9 bases lay between the germline ends. Germline CDR1 reads MNHEY; CDR2 reads SVGAGI. This CDR3 contains 14 residues. The CDR3 protein is CASSYSTGGTEAFF. The CDR3 bases are TGTGCCAGCAGTTACTCGACCGGGGGCACTGAAGCTTTCTTT.

The V and J genes are TRBV5-1 and TRBJ2-7; D is possibly TRBD2 (6 bases). V shed 5 bases and J shed 7 bases, with 19 bases lying between them. Looked up from germline, CDR1 is SGHRS and CDR2 is YFSETQ. The CDR3 is 14 amino acids. The DNA for the CDR3 is TGCGCCAGCAGTCAGACCGGGACTGCAGTAGAGCAGTACTTC. Translation gives CASSQTGTAVEQYF.

The chain uses TRBV5-4 and TRBJ1-6; D is undetermined. From germline, CDR1 is SGHNT and CDR2 YYREEE (reference sequence). The CDR3 is made up of 13 amino acids. The V end lost 1 base, the J end lost 8 bases, and 7 bases lay between the germline ends. In DNA, the CDR3 is TGTGCCAGCAGCTTGAACGGTGATTCACCCCTCCACTTT. This codes for CASSLNGDSPLHF.

This chain's CDR3 is CASSTWTGQNIQYF. The CDR3 DNA is TGTGCCAGCAGCACCTGGACAGGGCAAAACATTCAGTACTTC. The chain has TRBV7-9 and TRBJ2-4; 8 bases align to TRBD1. J gave up 5 bases and V 5 bases, and 5 bases lay outside the gene matches. CDR1 SEHNR and CDR2 FQNEAQ come from the germline V gene (reference sequence). This CDR3 has 14 residues.

The J gene is TRBJ2-7, the V gene TRBV19; TRBD2 is a possible D gene (5 bases). Germline-derived CDR1 and CDR2 are LNHDA and SQIVND (reference sequence). Trimming pared 4 bases from V and 1 base from J, leaving 14 bases between. This CDR3 is built from 15 residues. The CDR3 region is CASSTGLGGSYEQYF. CDR3 sequence (DNA): TGTGCCAGTAGTACAGGCCTCGGCGGGTCCTACGAGCAGTACTTC. The variable domain in full, with the rest retrieved from reference TRBV19 and TRBJ2-7, is DGGITQSPKYLFRKEGQNVTLSCEQNLNHDAMYWYRQDPGQGLRLIYYSQIVNDFQKGDIAEGYSVSREKKESFPLTVTSAQKNPTAFYLCASSTGLGGSYEQYFGPGTRLTVT.

This clone was found a few times. This chain joins TRBV6-5 and TRBJ2-1, with 7 bases fitting TRBD1. The CDR3 has 15 amino acids. The V gene end was trimmed by 0 bases and the J gene end by 6 bases; junction bases not matched to a gene: 5. Germline lookup yields CDR1 MNHEY and CDR2 SVGAGI. The chain's CDR3 is CASSYSTTGSNEQFF. The CDR3 DNA sequence: TGTGCCAGCAGTTACTCCACGACAGGGTCCAATGAGCAGTTCTTC.

This clone appeared a few times. The V gene is TRBV6-5, the J gene TRBJ2-7; 10 nucleotides agree with TRBD1. The CDR3 length is 15 residues. CDR1 is MNHEY, CDR2 SVGAGI, per germline. Trimming at V came to 6 bases and at J to 3 bases, leaving 8 bases not matched to a gene. CDR3 nucleotide sequence: TGTGCCAGCAGCCCCGCCGGGGACAGGGGCTACGAGCAGTACTTC. Its protein product is CASSPAGDRGYEQYF.

This rearrangement joins TRBV30 to TRBJ1-5; D possibly corresponds to TRBD1 (5 bases). V lost 3 bases and J lost 4, with 16 bases in between. The CDR3 contains 15 residues. The germline V gene encodes CDR1 GTSNPN and CDR2 SVGIG (reference sequence). CDR3 in amino acids: CAWSVTSAGNQPQHF. CDR3 bases: TGTGCCTGGAGCGTTACGTCGGCAGGGAATCAGCCCCAGCATTTT. Full variable domain (outside the CDR3, taken from reference TRBV30 and TRBJ1-5): SQTIHQWPATLVQPVGSPLSLECTVEGTSNPNLYWYRQAAGRGLQLLFYSVGIGQISSEVPQNLSASRPQDRQFILSSKKLLLSDSGFYLCAWSVTSAGNQPQHFGDGTRLSIL.

On this clone itself: A read error may account for a junction end that differs from germline. V gene TRBV30 combines with J gene TRBJ2-1; TRBD2 matches at 7 bases. CDR1 and CDR2 (germline): GTSNPN, SVGIG (reference sequence). The CDR3 sequence is 11 residues long. CDR3 in DNA: TGCTTAGCGGGCCCCTACAATGAGCAGTTCTTC. The encoded protein is CLAGPYNEQFF.

This clone showed up just a few times. The V call is TRBV4-1, the J call TRBJ2-1; 9 bases agree with TRBD1. V was pared by 4 bases and J by 8 bases, with 9 bases of the junction left unmatched. CDR1 and CDR2 from the germline V gene are MGHRA and YSYEKL. This CDR3 has 15 amino acids. This chain's CDR3 is CASSPRQGVRYEQFF. Written as DNA, the CDR3 is TGCGCCAGCAGCCCAAGACAGGGGGTTCGATATGAGCAGTTCTTC.

This rearrangement joins TRBV7-9 to TRBJ2-2; 13 bases fit TRBD2. The CDR3 has 17 residues. Trimming cost V 5 bases and J 4 bases; bases outside gene matches: 7. Per germline, CDR1 SEHNR and CDR2 FQNEAQ (reference sequence). This CDR3 reads CASSPGLAGLVTGELFF. The CDR3 DNA follows: TGTGCCAGCAGCCCGGGACTAGCGGGGCTGGTCACCGGGGAGCTGTTTTTT.

V gene TRBV5-4 combines with J gene TRBJ1-1; 8 positions agree with TRBD1. V trimming: 0 bases; J trimming: 4 bases; junction bases outside the gene matches: 5. The germline V gene encodes CDR1 SGHNT and CDR2 YYREEE (reference sequence). The CDR3 spans 15 residues. The CDR3 is CASSLGGTGGTEAFF. In DNA form, the CDR3 reads TGTGCCAGCAGCTTGGGGGGGACAGGCGGCACTGAAGCTTTCTTT.

This clone was picked up one time. The chain employs TRBV29-1 and TRBJ1-2; TRBD1 matches at 7 bases. The CDR3 covers 14 residues. The germline V gene has CDR1 SQVTM and CDR2 ANQGSEA. The junction had 11 bases not matched to a gene; V was cut back by 6 bases and J by 4 bases. The CDR3: CSVRQGVNGYGYTF. In DNA form, the CDR3 reads TGCAGCGTCAGACAGGGAGTTAACGGCTATGGCTACACCTTC.

The chain links TRBV9 to TRBJ1-4; 9 positions agree with TRBD1. The CDR3 has 15 amino acids. CDR1 SGDLS and CDR2 YYNGEE come from the germline V gene. With V trimmed by 0 bases and J by 7 bases, 4 bases remained unmatched. The CDR3 is CASSVGPTGGEKLFF. The CDR3 coding sequence is TGTGCCAGCAGCGTAGGCCCGACAGGGGGTGAAAAACTGTTTTTT.

This clone appeared once. CDR3 sequence reads: CASSFPATGGEKLFF. The CDR3 bases are TGTGCCAGCAGCTTTCCGGCGACAGGGGGGGAAAAACTGTTTTTT. The J gene is TRBJ1-4, the V gene TRBV5-5; 9 bases are shared with TRBD1. Germline assignment: CDR1 SGHKS and CDR2 YYEKEE (reference sequence). The CDR3 runs 15 residues. V lost 2 bases and J lost 8; bases outside the gene matches: 7.

The chain couples TRBV10-3 to TRBJ2-3; TRBD1 matches 7 bases. CDR1 is ENHRY, CDR2 SYGVKD, per germline. The CDR3 consists of 14 residues. Losses at the gene ends were 8 bases for V and 5 bases for J; bases not matched to a gene: 10. CDR3 loop: CAISPQGVKDTQYF. DNA of the CDR3: TGTGCCATCTCGCCCCAGGGGGTGAAAGATACGCAGTATTTT.

The chain has TRBV27 and TRBJ2-2, with 7 bases matching TRBD2. V shed 4 bases and J 6 bases; nucleotides not matched to a gene: 8. CDR3 length: 15 residues. CDR1 is MNHEY and CDR2 is SMNVEV in the germline V gene (reference sequence). DNA of the CDR3: TGTGCCAGCAGTTCCAGCGGGGCTGGGGCCGGGGAGCTGTTTTTT. This codes for CASSSSGAGAGELFF.

The V and J genes are TRBV11-2 and TRBJ1-5, with D hard to call. This CDR3 is 15 amino acids long. Between the trimmed V and J ends, which lost 2 bases and 4 bases, there was a span of 12 bases. Germline V gene data show CDR1 as SGHAT and CDR2 as FQNNGV. The CDR3 protein is CASSLNVGRNQPQHF. The CDR3 DNA sequence: TGTGCCAGCAGCTTAAATGTGGGGAGGAATCAGCCCCAGCATTTT.

J is TRBJ1-2 and V is TRBV18; D gene uncertain. The V end lost 4 bases, the J end lost 0 bases, and 15 bases lay between the germline ends. The CDR3 runs 16 residues. The germline gives CDR1 KGHSH, CDR2 LQKENI. CDR3 sequence (DNA): TGTGCCAGCTCACGACCACGGGAAACTTCTAACTATGGCTACACCTTC. Translation gives CASSRPRETSNYGYTF.